This T cell receptor beta chain was sequenced for a study of blood T cell repertoires in COVID-19. Study overall: Acute and convalescent COVID-19 samples came from the United States, Italy and Spain.

Participants, roughly 18 to 90 years old, spanned about two dozen US areas. Participant reports of clinical history set cohort assignment. In the original workflow: Reference gene primer amplification gave estimated nucleated cell counts. Here immunoSEQ multiplex PCR was the method, and the copy in TCRdb shows in-frame clones only, minus some. The V and J calls and clone size were taken over from that table, and D and trimming were inferred from the DNA. The sample has about 360,000 clones, 87% seen once. Unmatched junction bases numbered 5, after V lost 1 base and J lost 3 bases. Germline V gene lookup returns CDR1 SGHTA and CDR2 FQGTGA. CDR3 length: 15 amino acids.

V is TRBV7-3 and J is TRBJ2-7; TRBD1 matches 8 bases. Material: PBMCs or T cells enriched from blood (not recorded which). The clonotype comes from a man in his forties in a cohort exposed to, infected with or recovered from COVID-19 (not recorded which). The CDR3: CASSLSPGQGYEQYF. CDR3 bases: TGTGCCAGCAGCTTAAGCCCAGGACAGGGCTACGAGCAGTACTTC. The full variable domain, completed using reference TRBV7-3 and TRBJ2-7, is GAGVSQTPSNKVTEKGKYVELRCDPISGHTALYWYRQSLGQGPEFLIYFQGTGAADDSGLPNDRFFAVRPEGSVSTLKIQRTERGDSAVYLCASSLSPGQGYEQYFGPGTRLTVT.